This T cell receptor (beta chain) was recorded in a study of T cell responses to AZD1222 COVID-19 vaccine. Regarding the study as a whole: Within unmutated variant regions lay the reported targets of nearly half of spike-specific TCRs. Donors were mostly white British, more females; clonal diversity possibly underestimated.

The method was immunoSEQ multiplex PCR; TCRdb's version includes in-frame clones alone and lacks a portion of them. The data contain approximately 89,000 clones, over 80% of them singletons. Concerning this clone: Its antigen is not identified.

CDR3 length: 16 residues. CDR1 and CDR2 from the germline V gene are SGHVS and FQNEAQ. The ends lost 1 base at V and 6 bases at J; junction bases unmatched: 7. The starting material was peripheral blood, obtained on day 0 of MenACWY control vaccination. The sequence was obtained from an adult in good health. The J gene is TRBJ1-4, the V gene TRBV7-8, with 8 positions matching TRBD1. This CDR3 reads CASSLGRAGGYEKLFF. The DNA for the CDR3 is TGTGCCAGCAGCTTAGGGCGGGCAGGGGGCTATGAAAAACTGTTTTTT.